Shown below are 21 T cell receptor beta chains from a single sample sequenced in a study of T cell changes during pregnancy in multiple sclerosis. TCRdb's copy holds only in-frame clones and misses some; the assay was immunoSEQ multiplex PCR. The table includes some 16,000 clones, 65% to 90% detected once. Sequencing used CD8+ T cells from peripheral blood mononuclear cells, obtained after pregnancy. Every receptor here comes from a female donor in good health, enrolled as a control in a pregnancy study.

CDR3 in DNA: TGTGCCAGCAGTTATGACAGGGGGCTGGGCACTGAAGCTTTCTTT. Its translation is CASSYDRGLGTEAFF. The J gene is TRBJ1-1, the V gene TRBV28; 10 positions agree with TRBD1. This CDR3 comprises 15 residues. With 4 bases clipped from V and 4 bases from J, the junction kept 6 bases outside the gene matches. Germline loops: CDR1 MDHEN, CDR2 SYDVKM.

The chain recombines TRBV6-5 with TRBJ2-1; D may be TRBD1 (6 bases). The CDR3 runs 16 residues. V shed 0 bases and J shed 2 bases, with 11 bases lying between them. Germline V gene sequence: CDR1 MNHEY, CDR2 SVGAGI. CDR3 loop: CASSYSDRSPYNEQFF. As DNA, the CDR3 is TGTGCCAGCAGTTACTCAGACAGGAGTCCCTACAATGAGCAGTTCTTC.

With respect to this clone: The sample holds other DNA sequences that translate to the same CDR3. The chain couples TRBV6-1 to TRBJ2-7; the match to TRBD1 covers 8 bases. CDR3 length: 13 residues. From germline, CDR1 is MNHNS and CDR2 SASEGT. J lost 3 bases, V lost 7 bases, and 5 bases had no gene match. The CDR3 here is CASIGTGLYEQYF. The CDR3 nucleotides read TGTGCCAGCATCGGGACAGGCCTCTACGAGCAGTACTTC.

The rearrangement joins TRBV7-9 to TRBJ1-2; D not resolved. Germline values: CDR1 SEHNR, CDR2 FQNEAQ (reference sequence). The CDR3 consists of 12 residues. V was cut by 7 bases and J by 8 bases, with 14 bases left in between. This CDR3 reads CASNPREEGYTF. CDR3 DNA sequence: TGTGCCAGCAACCCGAGGGAGGAGGGCTACACCTTC.

The genes are TRBV6-4 and TRBJ2-3; TRBD2 matches at 9 bases. This CDR3 has 15 amino acids. Trimming cost V 3 bases and J 6 bases; bases outside gene matches: 7. Germline CDR1 MRHNA, CDR2 SNTAGT. Here the CDR3 reads CASSEEAGGGDTQYF. The CDR3 DNA sequence: TGTGCCAGCAGTGAGGAAGCGGGAGGCGGGGATACGCAGTATTTT.

The CDR3 coding sequence is TGTGCCAGCAGCTTATCGAGGTGGATCTACGAGCAGTACTTC. It encodes CASSLSRWIYEQYF. This chain joins TRBV7-2 and TRBJ2-7, with D unresolved. The CDR3 consists of 14 residues. V lost 2 bases to trimming and J lost 3 bases, with 11 bases between them. Per the germline V gene, CDR1 is SGHTA and CDR2 is FQGNSA.

Concerning this clone itself: Other nucleotide sequences in the sample specify the same CDR3. DNA for the CDR3: TGTGCCAGCAGCGATACCGGGAAACAGCCGGATACGCAGTATTTT. This sequence encodes CASSDTGKQPDTQYF. The chain recombines TRBV7-9 with TRBJ2-3; possibly TRBD2 for D (5 bases). There are 15 residues in the CDR3. V lost 5 bases and J 6 bases, leaving 18 bases between the germline ends. Germline V gives CDR1 SEHNR, CDR2 FQNEAQ (reference sequence).

This clone was found once. The chain links TRBV27 to TRBJ1-2; D unresolved. With 6 bases removed from V and 7 bases from J, the gap between germline ends came to 18 bases. Germline CDR1 and CDR2: MNHEY and SMNVEV (reference sequence). This CDR3 comprises 14 residues. CDR3 bases: TGTGCCAGCAGCGACCAGGAGGGTGGGATTGGCTACACCTTC. As protein: CASSDQEGGIGYTF.

The chain uses TRBV9 and TRBJ2-1, with 9 bases aligning to TRBD2. The CDR3 has 16 amino acids. The germline gives CDR1 SGDLS, CDR2 YYNGEE. The V and J ends lost 3 bases and 8 bases, in that order; junction bases with no gene match: 12. CDR3 protein: CASSGGGTSLFHEQFF. As DNA, the CDR3 is TGTGCCAGCAGCGGAGGGGGGACTAGCTTGTTTCATGAGCAGTTCTTC.

The J gene is TRBJ2-5, the V gene TRBV9; TRBD1 matches 9 bases. CDR3 length: 16 residues. CDR1 and CDR2 (germline): SGDLS, YYNGEE. The J segment lost 1 base and the V segment lost 4 bases, leaving 8 bases of the junction unmatched. CDR3 sequence reads: CASSPPGQGLQETQYF. CDR3 sequence (DNA): TGTGCCAGCAGCCCCCCGGGACAGGGACTCCAAGAGACCCAGTACTTC.

The chain links TRBV7-9 to TRBJ1-2, with D possibly TRBD1 on 5 matching bases. This CDR3 contains 13 residues. Germline CDR1 and CDR2: SEHNR and FQNEAQ (reference sequence). The V and J ends lost 5 bases and 3 bases respectively, with 10 bases between them. Here the CDR3 reads CASSQQVDYGYTF. The CDR3 coding sequence is TGTGCCAGCAGCCAACAGGTAGACTATGGCTACACCTTC. Together with reference TRBV7-9 and TRBJ1-2, the CDR3 gives the full variable domain: DTGVSQNPRHKITKRGQNVTFRCDPISEHNRLYWYRQTLGQGPEFLTYFQNEAQLEKSRLLSDRFSAERPKGSFSTLEIQRTEQGDSAMYLCASSQQVDYGYTFGSGTRLTVV.

J is TRBJ1-6 and V is TRBV7-2; D call uncertain. Per germline, CDR1 SGHTA and CDR2 FQGNSA. Between the trimmed V and J ends, which lost 1 base and 0 bases, there was a span of 7 bases. The CDR3 runs to 16 residues. The CDR3 sequence: CASSLVMSSYNSPLHF. DNA for the CDR3: TGTGCCAGCAGCTTAGTAATGAGCTCCTATAATTCACCCCTCCACTTT.

The chain has TRBV9 and TRBJ2-7; perhaps TRBD2 as D (5 bases). CDR3 length: 12 residues. Trimming cost V 5 bases and J 6 bases, with 12 bases left between them. CDR1 and CDR2 from the germline V gene are SGDLS and YYNGEE. Here the CDR3 DNA reads TGTGCCAGCAGTCCTTGGACTGGCGAGCAGTACTTC. This gives the protein CASSPWTGEQYF.

The chain links TRBV19 to TRBJ1-5; 7 nucleotides line up with TRBD1. The V gene's germline CDR1 is LNHDA and CDR2 SQIVND (reference sequence). The CDR3 covers 18 residues. V trimming: 1 base; J trimming: 2 bases; junction bases outside the gene matches: 11. CDR3 in amino acids: CASSIGITGVLGNQPQHF. CDR3 DNA sequence: TGTGCCAGTAGTATAGGTATCACAGGGGTTCTGGGCAATCAGCCCCAGCATTTT.

This clone occurred a few times. This chain uses TRBV27 with TRBJ2-3; possibly TRBD2 for D (7 bases). The CDR3 runs 15 residues. V was cut by 5 bases and J by 6 bases, with 18 bases left in between. Germline V gene sequence: CDR1 MNHEY, CDR2 SMNVEV (reference sequence). The CDR3 is CASSLATRGGDTQYF. The CDR3 DNA reads as TGTGCCAGCAGTCTGGCGACTAGGGGGGGGGATACGCAGTATTTT.

Note on this clone: The sample holds other DNA sequences that translate to the same CDR3. The chain carries TRBV7-8 and TRBJ2-1; D is uncertain. Germline V gives CDR1 SGHVS, CDR2 FQNEAQ. The CDR3 length is 12 residues. Trimming removed 3 bases from V and 6 bases from J, with 6 bases in between. CDR3 nucleotide sequence: TGTGCCAGCAGCTTTCGTTCCAATGAGCAGTTCTTC. It codes for CASSFRSNEQFF. The full variable domain, rest sourced from reference TRBV7-8 and TRBJ2-1, is GAGVSQSPRYKVAKRGQDVALRCDPISGHVSLFWYQQALGQGPEFLTYFQNEAQLDKSGLPSDRFFAERPEGSVSTLKIQRTQQEDSAVYLCASSFRSNEQFFGPGTRLTVL.

J is TRBJ1-5 and V is TRBV9; D is undetermined. The germline V gene encodes CDR1 SGDLS and CDR2 YYNGEE. The CDR3 is made up of 13 amino acids. Trimming left V 2 bases short and J 7 bases short, with 10 bases between. The CDR3 sequence is CASSVGVRQPQHF. CDR3 DNA sequence: TGTGCCAGCAGCGTCGGGGTTAGGCAGCCCCAGCATTTT.

The genes are TRBV15 and TRBJ2-6, with TRBD1 as a possible D gene (6 bases). The CDR3 has 16 residues. Germline values: CDR1 LNHNV, CDR2 YYDKDF (reference sequence). Trimming took off 0 bases at V and 0 bases at J, with 6 bases between the two ends. As DNA, the CDR3 is TGTGCCACCAGCAGAGAAGGGGGCTCTGGGGCCAACGTCCTGACTTTC. Translating it yields CATSREGGSGANVLTF.

The chain employs TRBV2 and TRBJ1-1, with 7 bases lining up with TRBD1. Trimming took 7 bases from V and 2 from J; bases not matched to a gene: 4. The germline CDR1 and CDR2 sequences are SNHLY and FYNNEI. CDR3 length: 13 residues. The chain's CDR3 is CASNTGANTEAFF. The CDR3 nucleotides read TGTGCCAGCAATACAGGGGCCAACACTGAAGCTTTCTTT.

The chain combines TRBV29-1 with TRBJ1-4; a weak D match, TRBD1 (5 bases). The CDR3 loop spans 12 amino acids. With 0 bases removed from V and 14 bases from J, the gap between germline ends came to 13 bases. The germline CDR1 and CDR2 sequences are SQVTM and ANQGSEA. The CDR3 DNA reads TGCAGCGTTGAAGATAACCGGCAGGGTCTGTTTTTT. Protein sequence: CSVEDNRQGLFF.

The rearrangement joins TRBV6-1 to TRBJ2-6, with a possible D match to TRBD2 (5 bases). Trimming shortened V by 4 bases and J by 3 bases, and 10 bases separated the two germline ends. CDR3 size: 15 residues. CDR1 and CDR2 (germline): MNHNS, SASEGT. The CDR3 bases are TGTGCCAGCAGTGTAGAGGGCGGTGGGGCCAACGTCCTGACTTTC. It is translated as CASSVEGGGANVLTF.